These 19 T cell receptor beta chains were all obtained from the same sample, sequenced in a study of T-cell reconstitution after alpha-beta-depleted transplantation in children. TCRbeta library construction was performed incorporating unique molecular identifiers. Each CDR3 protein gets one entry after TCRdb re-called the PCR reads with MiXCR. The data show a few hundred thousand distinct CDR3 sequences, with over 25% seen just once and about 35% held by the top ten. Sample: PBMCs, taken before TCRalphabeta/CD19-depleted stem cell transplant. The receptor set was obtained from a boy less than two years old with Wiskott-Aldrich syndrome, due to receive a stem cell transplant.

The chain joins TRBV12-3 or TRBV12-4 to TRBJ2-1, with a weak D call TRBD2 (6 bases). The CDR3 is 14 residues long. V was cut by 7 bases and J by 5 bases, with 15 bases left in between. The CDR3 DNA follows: TGTGCCAGCACCGGAGGGCTTCCTAACAATGAGCAGTTCTTC. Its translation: CASTGGLPNNEQFF.

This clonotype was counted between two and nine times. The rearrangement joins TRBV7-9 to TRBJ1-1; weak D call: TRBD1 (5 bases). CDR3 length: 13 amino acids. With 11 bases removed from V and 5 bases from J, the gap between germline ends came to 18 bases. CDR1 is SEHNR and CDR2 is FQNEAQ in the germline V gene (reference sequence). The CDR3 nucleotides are TGTGCCCTGGCCCTCGGGGGGTGGACTGAAGCTTTCTTT. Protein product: CALALGGWTEAFF. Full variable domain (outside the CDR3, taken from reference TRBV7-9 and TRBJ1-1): DTGVSQNPRHKITKRGQNVTFRCDPISEHNRLYWYRQTLGQGPEFLTYFQNEAQLEKSRLLSDRFSAERPKGSFSTLEIQRTEQGDSAMYLCALALGGWTEAFFGQGTRLTVV.

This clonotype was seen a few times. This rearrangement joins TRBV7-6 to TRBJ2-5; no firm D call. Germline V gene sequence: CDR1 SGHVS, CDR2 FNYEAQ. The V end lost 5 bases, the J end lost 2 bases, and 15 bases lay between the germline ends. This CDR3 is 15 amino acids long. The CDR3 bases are TGTGCCAGCAGCGCGAACTCAGGAGCTCAAGAGACCCAGTACTTC. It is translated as CASSANSGAQETQYF. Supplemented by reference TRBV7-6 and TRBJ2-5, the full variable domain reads GAGVSQSPRYKVTKRGQDVALRCDPISGHVSLYWYRQALGQGPEFLTYFNYEAQQDKSGLPNDRFSAERPEGSISTLTIQRTEQRDSAMYRCASSANSGAQETQYFGPGTRLLVL.

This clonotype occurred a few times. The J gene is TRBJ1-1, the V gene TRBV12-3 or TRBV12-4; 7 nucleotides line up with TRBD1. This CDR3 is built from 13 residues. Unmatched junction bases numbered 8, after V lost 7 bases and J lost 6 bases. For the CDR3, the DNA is TGTGCCAGCACCCGGGACAGTTGGGCTGAAGCTTTCTTT. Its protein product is CASTRDSWAEAFF.

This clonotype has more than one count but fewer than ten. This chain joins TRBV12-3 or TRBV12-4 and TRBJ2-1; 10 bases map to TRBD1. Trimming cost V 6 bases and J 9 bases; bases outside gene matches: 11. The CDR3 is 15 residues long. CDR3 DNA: TGTGCCAGCAGGACCACGGGACAGGGGTTAGGTGAGCAGTTCTTC. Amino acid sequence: CASRTTGQGLGEQFF.

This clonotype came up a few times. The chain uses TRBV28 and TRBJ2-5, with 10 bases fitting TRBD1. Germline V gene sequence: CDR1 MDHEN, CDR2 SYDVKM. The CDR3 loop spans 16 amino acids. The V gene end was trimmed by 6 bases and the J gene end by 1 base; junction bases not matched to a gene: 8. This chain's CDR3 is CASSPRQGARQETQYF. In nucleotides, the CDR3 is TGTGCCAGCAGCCCGCGACAGGGGGCTCGCCAAGAGACCCAGTACTTC. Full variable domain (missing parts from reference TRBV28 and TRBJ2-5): DVKVTQSSRYLVKRTGEKVFLECVQDMDHENMFWYRQDPGLGLRLIYFSYDVKMKEKGDIPEGYSVSREKKERFSLILESASTNQTSMYLCASSPRQGARQETQYFGPGTRLLVL.

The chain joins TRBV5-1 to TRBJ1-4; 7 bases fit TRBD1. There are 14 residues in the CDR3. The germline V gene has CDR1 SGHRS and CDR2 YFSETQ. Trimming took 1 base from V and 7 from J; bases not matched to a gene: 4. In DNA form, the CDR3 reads TGCGCCAGCAGCTTGACAGGGGTAGTTGAAAAACTGTTTTTT. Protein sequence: CASSLTGVVEKLFF.

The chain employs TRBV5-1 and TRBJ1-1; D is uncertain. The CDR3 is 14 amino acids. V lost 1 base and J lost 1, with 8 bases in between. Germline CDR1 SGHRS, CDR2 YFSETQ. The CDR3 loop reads CASSLWLTNTEAFF. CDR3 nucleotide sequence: TGCGCCAGCAGCTTGTGGCTTACGAACACTGAAGCTTTCTTT.

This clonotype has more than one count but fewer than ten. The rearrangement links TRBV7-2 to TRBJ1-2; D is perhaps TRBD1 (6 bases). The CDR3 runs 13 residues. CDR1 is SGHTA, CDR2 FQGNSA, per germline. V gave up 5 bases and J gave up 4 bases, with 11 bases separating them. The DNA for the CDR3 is TGTGCCAGCAGCGTTGGACAGTCCTATGGCTACACCTTC. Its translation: CASSVGQSYGYTF.

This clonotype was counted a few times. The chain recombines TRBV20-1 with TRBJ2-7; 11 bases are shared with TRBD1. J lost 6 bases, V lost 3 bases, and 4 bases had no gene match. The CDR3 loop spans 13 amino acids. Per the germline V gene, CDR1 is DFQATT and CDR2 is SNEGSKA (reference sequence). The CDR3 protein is CSASGTGGFEQYF. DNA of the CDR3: TGCAGTGCTAGCGGGACAGGGGGATTCGAGCAGTACTTC.

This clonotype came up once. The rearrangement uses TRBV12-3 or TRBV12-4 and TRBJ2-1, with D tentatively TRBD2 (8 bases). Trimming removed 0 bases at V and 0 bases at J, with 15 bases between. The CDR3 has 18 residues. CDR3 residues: CASSLAPRGTSSYNEQFF. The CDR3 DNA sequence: TGTGCCAGCAGTTTAGCGCCCAGGGGGACTAGCTCCTACAATGAGCAGTTCTTC.

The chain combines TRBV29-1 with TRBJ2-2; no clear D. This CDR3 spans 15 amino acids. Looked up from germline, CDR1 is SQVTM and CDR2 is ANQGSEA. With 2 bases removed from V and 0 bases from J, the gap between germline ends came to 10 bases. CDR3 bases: TGCAGCGTTGAATACAGAGTATCGAACACCGGGGAGCTGTTTTTT. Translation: CSVEYRVSNTGELFF.

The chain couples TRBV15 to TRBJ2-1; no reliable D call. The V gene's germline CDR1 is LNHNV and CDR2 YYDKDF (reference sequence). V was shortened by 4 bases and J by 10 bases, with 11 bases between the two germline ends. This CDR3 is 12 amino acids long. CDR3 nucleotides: TGTGCCACCAGCAAGGGCCTCCTCGAGCAGTTCTTC. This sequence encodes CATSKGLLEQFF.

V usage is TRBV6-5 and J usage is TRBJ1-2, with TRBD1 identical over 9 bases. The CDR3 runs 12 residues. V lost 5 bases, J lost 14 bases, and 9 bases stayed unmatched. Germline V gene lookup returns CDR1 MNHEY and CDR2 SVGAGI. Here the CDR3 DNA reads TGTGCCAGCAGTCCACGGACAGGGGAGGTTACCTTC. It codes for CASSPRTGEVTF.

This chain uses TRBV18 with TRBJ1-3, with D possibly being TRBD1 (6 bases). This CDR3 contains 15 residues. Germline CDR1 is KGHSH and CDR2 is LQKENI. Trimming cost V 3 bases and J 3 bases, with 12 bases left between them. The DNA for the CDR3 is TGTGCCAGCTCACCTGCGGGGGCGCGTGGAAACACCATATATTTT. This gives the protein CASSPAGARGNTIYF.

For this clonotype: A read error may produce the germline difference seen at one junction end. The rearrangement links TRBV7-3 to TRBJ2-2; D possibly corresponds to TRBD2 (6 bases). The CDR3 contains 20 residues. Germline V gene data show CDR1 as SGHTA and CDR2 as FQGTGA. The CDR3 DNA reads TGTGCCAGCAGCTTAAAAAAGGGGTCTTGGGCTAGCGAGAACACCGGGGAGCCGTTTTTT. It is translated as CASSLKKGSWASENTGEPFF.

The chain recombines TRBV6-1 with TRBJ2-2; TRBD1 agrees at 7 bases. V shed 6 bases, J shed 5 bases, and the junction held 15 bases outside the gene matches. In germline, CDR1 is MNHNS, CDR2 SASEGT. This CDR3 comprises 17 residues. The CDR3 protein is CASSKRGTAYRTGELFF. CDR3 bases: TGTGCCAGCAGCAAGAGAGGGACAGCTTACCGGACCGGGGAGCTGTTTTTT.

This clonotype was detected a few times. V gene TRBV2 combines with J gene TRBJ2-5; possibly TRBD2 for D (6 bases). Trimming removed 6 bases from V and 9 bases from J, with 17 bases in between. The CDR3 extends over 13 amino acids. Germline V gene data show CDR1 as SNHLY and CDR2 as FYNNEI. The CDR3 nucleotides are TGTGCCAGCAGGCGGGACTGGGCTGGGGCCCAGTACTTC. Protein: CASRRDWAGAQYF. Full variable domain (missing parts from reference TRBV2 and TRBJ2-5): EPEVTQTPSHQVTQMGQEVILRCVPISNHLYFYWYRQILGQKVEFLVSFYNNEISEKSEIFDDQFSVERPDGSNFTLKIRSTKLEDSAMYFCASRRDWAGAQYFGPGTRLLVL.

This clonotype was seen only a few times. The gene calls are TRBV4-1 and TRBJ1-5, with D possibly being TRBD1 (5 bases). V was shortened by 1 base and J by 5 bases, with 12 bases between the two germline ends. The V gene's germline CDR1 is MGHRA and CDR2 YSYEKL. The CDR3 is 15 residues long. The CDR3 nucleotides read TGCGCCAGCAGCCAAGGACAGCTGGGGGATCAGCCCCAGCATTTT. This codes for CASSQGQLGDQPQHF.